These 5 T cell receptor beta chains came from one sample sequenced in a study of blood T cell repertoires in COVID-19. TCRdb keeps only in-frame clones here, not all; method: immunoSEQ multiplex PCR. The table lists fewer than 300,000 clones, approximately 84% of them singletons. Sequencing was carried out using peripheral blood. The receptors here all came from a human donor with COVID-19, enrolled during active disease. The donor label of this sample is uncertain.

The chain carries TRBV19 and TRBJ2-5; D gene ambiguous. Germline CDR1 is LNHDA and CDR2 is SQIVND (reference sequence). V was cut by 6 bases and J by 5 bases, with 13 bases left in between. This CDR3 spans 13 amino acids. The CDR3, as DNA: TGTGCCAGTAGCCCCACCCTTCGGGAGACCCAGTACTTC. Protein: CASSPTLRETQYF. The whole variable domain, remainder taken from reference TRBV19 and TRBJ2-5, is DGGITQSPKYLFRKEGQNVTLSCEQNLNHDAMYWYRQDPGQGLRLIYYSQIVNDFQKGDIAEGYSVSREKKESFPLTVTSAQKNPTAFYLCASSPTLRETQYFGPGTRLLVL.

This clone was picked up many times. The chain is built from TRBV3-1 (or the pseudogene TRBV3-2) and TRBJ2-7; 7 bases match TRBD2. CDR3 size: 17 residues. The ends lost 7 bases at V and 4 bases at J; junction bases unmatched: 19. Germline CDR1 is LGHDT and CDR2 is YNNKEL (reference sequence). The CDR3 DNA sequence: TGTGCCAGCACCCCAAGGCCCCAAGGGAGGGATCATTACGAGCAGTACTTC. This codes for CASTPRPQGRDHYEQYF.

This chain connects TRBV11-2 to TRBJ2-1, with 7 bases matching TRBD2. The germline V gene has CDR1 SGHAT and CDR2 FQNNGV. This CDR3 contains 15 residues. Losses at the gene ends were 3 bases for V and 9 bases for J; bases not matched to a gene: 11. This chain's CDR3 is CASSFRDPGGREQFF. The CDR3 DNA reads as TGTGCCAGCAGCTTCCGGGACCCGGGGGGACGTGAGCAGTTCTTC.

The rearrangement joins TRBV7-9 to TRBJ2-7; D gene ambiguous. The CDR3 consists of 12 residues. The V end lost 6 bases, the J end lost 4 bases, and 10 bases lay between the germline ends. Germline V gene data show CDR1 as SEHNR and CDR2 as FQNEAQ (reference sequence). CDR3 DNA: TGTGCCAGCAGATCGGAGTCGTACGAGCAGTACTTC. Translating gives CASRSESYEQYF.

J is TRBJ2-3 and V is TRBV2, with TRBD1 matching 10 bases. The CDR3 is made up of 15 amino acids. Per germline, CDR1 SNHLY and CDR2 FYNNEI. The V segment lost 3 bases and the J segment 5 bases; nucleotides outside the gene matches: 5. This CDR3 is CASSEVTGGLDTQYF. The DNA for the CDR3 is TGTGCCAGCAGTGAGGTGACAGGGGGCTTAGATACGCAGTATTTT.